The present TCR beta chain was sequenced within a study of T cells in Graves' hyperthyroidism and ophthalmopathy. This clonotype was observed at least ten times. V was shortened by 5 bases and J by 5 bases, with 18 bases between the two germline ends. CDR3 length equals 15 residues. Template material for amplifying TCR beta CDR3 regions consisted of RNA transcripts. During a first-round RT-PCR of the TCR CDR3, the HTBI primer set was used. TCRdb reprocessed the multiplex PCR reads via MiXCR and lists one record per CDR3 protein. The table records 470,000 or so distinct CDR3 sequences, roughly 20% of them present only once.

The source is a man aged 18 to 30 with Graves' hyperthyroidism. Sequences were obtained from blood. This sequence joins TRBV12-3 or TRBV12-4 and TRBJ1-1, with D perhaps TRBD1 (6 bases). The CDR3, as DNA: TGTGCCAGCAGTCCACGCTACGACAGGCGGACTGAAGCTTTCTTT. Translation gives CASSPRYDRRTEAFF.